Listed below are T cell receptor beta chains from one sample, sequenced in a study of brain metastases from non-small cell lung cancer. Clones were read by immunoSEQ multiplex PCR, and TCRdb kept only the in-frame ones, dropping some. Among a few thousand clones listed, approximately 80% were seen once. The sample consisted of primary lung tumor tissue. These receptors all stem from a donor over 35 with non-small cell lung cancer. Each CDR3 is given with its conserved first and last residue. D genes are given only for firm matches. A row's size may be missing; if present it is once, few, many or a size class.

size	D	V	J	DNA	CDR3
-	-	TRBV7-8	TRBJ1-1	TGTGCCAGCAGCTTAGAACGCGGGGTCCCTGAAGCTTTCTTT	CASSLERGVPEAFF
once	-	TRBV6-5	TRBJ1-4	TGTGCCAGCAGTTACTCGGAGTTAACTAATGAAAAACTGTTTTTT	CASSYSELTNEKLFF
-	-	TRBV5-6	TRBJ2-7	TGTGCCAGCAGCTTGGGACAAGGGGCCTACGAGCAGTACTTC	CASSLGQGAYEQYF
once	-	TRBV18	TRBJ2-7	TGTGCCAGCTCCCAAACAGCGACAAGCTCCTACGAGCAGTACTTC	CASSQTATSSYEQYF
-	TRBD2	TRBV10-1	TRBJ2-1	TGCGCCAGCAGTGGGGTGAGACTAGCGGGCCTCCGGGAGTTCTTC	CASSGVRLAGLREFF
-	-	TRBV7-3	TRBJ2-3	TGTGCCAGCAGCCACGATCCGAGCACAGATACGCAGTATTTT	CASSHDPSTDTQYF
-	TRBD1	TRBV7-6	TRBJ2-1	TGTGCCAGCAGCTTAACCGGACAGGGTTCCTACAATAAGCAGTTCTTC	CASSLTGQGSYNKQFF
-	-	TRBV6-5	TRBJ1-4	TGTGCCAGCACTCGGACATCAACTAATGAAAAACTGTTTTTT	CASTRTSTNEKLFF
-	-	TRBV4-1	TRBJ2-7	TGCGCCAGCAGCCAAACTACATACTACGAGCAGTACTTC	CASSQTTYYEQYF
-	-	TRBV18	TRBJ1-3	TGTGCCAGCTCCCTCCCGGGGGCCGGCGGAAACACCATATATTTT	CASSLPGAGGNTIYF
-	TRBD1	TRBV7-9	TRBJ1-1	TGTGCCAGCGGTGAGGGGACAGGGTCCACTGAAGCTTTCTTT	CASGEGTGSTEAFF
few	TRBD1	TRBV20-1	TRBJ2-7	TGCAGTGCTAGCAGGGGGCACGAGCAGTACTTC	CSASRGHEQYF
-	-	TRBV14	TRBJ2-3	TGTGCCAGCAGCCTTGGAACTCACACAGATACGCAGTATTTT	CASSLGTHTDTQYF
-	-	TRBV5-4	TRBJ2-5	TGTGCCAGCAGACCTCCCCAGACCCAGTACTTC	CASRPPQTQYF
-	-	TRBV9	TRBJ1-6	TGTGCCAGCAGCGTCGGCGGACCTGGGTCACCCCTCCACTTT	CASSVGGPGSPLHF
-	-	TRBV2	TRBJ2-1	TGTGCCAGCAGTGCAGAGTATAGGCAAAATGAACAGTTCTTC	CASSAEYRQNEQFF
-	TRBD1	TRBV10-3	TRBJ1-1	TGTGCCATCAGCGGACAGGGGTTGAACACTGAAGCTTTCTTT	CAISGQGLNTEAFF
-	TRBD2	TRBV7-2	TRBJ2-1	TGTGCCAGCAGCCCTGTTCTAGCGGGGAGAGGTAGTGAGCAGTTCTTC	CASSPVLAGRGSEQFF
-	-	TRBV6-5	TRBJ1-1	TGTGCCAGCAGACCCCGGGGAGGAACTGAAGCTTTCTTT	CASRPRGGTEAFF
once	-	TRBV5-5	TRBJ2-2	TGTGCCAGCAGCTTGGGGTGGTTGACCGGGGAGCTGTTTTTT	CASSLGWLTGELFF